What follows describes a single TCR beta chain. What it binds is not known. The V end was cut by 0 bases, the J end by 3 bases, with 5 bases between. CDR1 is SQVTM and CDR2 is ANQGSEA in the germline V gene. This CDR3 has 12 residues. The data were obtained in a study of neoadjuvant nivolumab and ipilimumab in lung cancer. General observations from the study: Resected tumors had greater TCR richness and clonality than uninvolved lung. A small number of samples were TCR sequenced. Resected-tumor TCR richness correlated positively with pretherapy blood richness.

This table comes from immunoSEQ multiplex PCR, and its TCRdb copy is limited to in-frame clones, with some not included. Of 24,000 or so clones in the sample, over 80% were seen once. The TCR originated in an adult with non-small cell lung cancer. This chain uses TRBV29-1 with TRBJ1-1, with no clear D. The specimen comprised peripheral blood, sampled before neoadjuvant nivolumab, alone or with ipilimumab. DNA of the CDR3: TGCAGCGTTGAAGACAGCTACACTGAAGCTTTCTTT. Protein product: CSVEDSYTEAFF.